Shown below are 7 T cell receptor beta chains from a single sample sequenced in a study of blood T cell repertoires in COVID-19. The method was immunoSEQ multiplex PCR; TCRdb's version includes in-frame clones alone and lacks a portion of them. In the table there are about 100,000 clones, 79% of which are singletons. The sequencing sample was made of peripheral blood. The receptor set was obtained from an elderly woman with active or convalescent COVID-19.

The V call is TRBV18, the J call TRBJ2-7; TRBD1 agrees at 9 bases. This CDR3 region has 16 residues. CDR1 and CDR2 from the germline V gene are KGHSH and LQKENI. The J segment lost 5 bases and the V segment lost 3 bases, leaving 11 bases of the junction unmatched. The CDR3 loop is CASSPLTGTGSHEQYF. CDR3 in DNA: TGTGCCAGCTCACCCCTGACCGGGACAGGGAGCCACGAGCAGTACTTC.

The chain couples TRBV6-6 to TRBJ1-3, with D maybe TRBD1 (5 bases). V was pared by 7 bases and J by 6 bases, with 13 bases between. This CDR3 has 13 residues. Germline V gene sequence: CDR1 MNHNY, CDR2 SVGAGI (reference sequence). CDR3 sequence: CASMGGGSNTIYF. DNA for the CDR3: TGTGCCAGCATGGGGGGTGGGTCAAACACCATATATTTT.

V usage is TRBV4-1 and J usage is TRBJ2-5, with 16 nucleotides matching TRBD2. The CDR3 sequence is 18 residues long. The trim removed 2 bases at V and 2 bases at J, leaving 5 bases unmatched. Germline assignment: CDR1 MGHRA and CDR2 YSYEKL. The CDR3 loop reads CASSQTGTSGRVQETQYF. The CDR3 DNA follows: TGCGCCAGCAGCCAAACCGGGACTAGCGGGAGGGTACAAGAGACCCAGTACTTC.

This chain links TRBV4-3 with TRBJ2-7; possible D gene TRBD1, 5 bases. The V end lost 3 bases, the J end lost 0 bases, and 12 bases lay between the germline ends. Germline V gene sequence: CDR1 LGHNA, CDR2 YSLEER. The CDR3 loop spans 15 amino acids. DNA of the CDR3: TGCGCCAGCAGCCAGACAGCCTTCGGCTCCTACGAGCAGTACTTC. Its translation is CASSQTAFGSYEQYF.

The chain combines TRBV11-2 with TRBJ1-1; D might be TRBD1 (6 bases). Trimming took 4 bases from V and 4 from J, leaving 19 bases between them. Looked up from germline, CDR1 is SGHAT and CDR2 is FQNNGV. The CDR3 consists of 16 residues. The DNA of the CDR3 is TGTGCCAGCAGCTCCTATCGAGGCAGGGGCCCCACTGAAGCTTTCTTT. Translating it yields CASSSYRGRGPTEAFF.

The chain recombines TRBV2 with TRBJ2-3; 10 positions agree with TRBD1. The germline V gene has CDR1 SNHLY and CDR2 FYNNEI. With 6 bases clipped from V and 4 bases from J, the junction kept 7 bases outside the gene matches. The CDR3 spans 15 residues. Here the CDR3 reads CASSANGQGADTQYF. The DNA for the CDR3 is TGTGCCAGCAGCGCGAACGGACAGGGGGCAGATACGCAGTATTTT.

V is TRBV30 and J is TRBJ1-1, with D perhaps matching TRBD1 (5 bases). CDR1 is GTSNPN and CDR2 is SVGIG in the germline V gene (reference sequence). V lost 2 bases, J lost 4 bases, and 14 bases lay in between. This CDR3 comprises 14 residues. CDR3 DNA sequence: TGTGCCTGGAGTCGTTTAACAGGTACCACTGAAGCTTTCTTT. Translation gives CAWSRLTGTTEAFF. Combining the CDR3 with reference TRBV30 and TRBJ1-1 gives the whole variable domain SQTIHQWPATLVQPVGSPLSLECTVEGTSNPNLYWYRQAAGRGLQLLFYSVGIGQISSEVPQNLSASRPQDRQFILSSKKLLLSDSGFYLCAWSRLTGTTEAFFGQGTRLTVV.